This T cell receptor (beta chain) was retrieved from a study of T cell responses to AZD1222 COVID-19 vaccine. Libraries were prepared by immunoSEQ multiplex PCR; TCRdb keeps only in-frame clonotypes and omits some of them. The data contain 150,000 to 200,000 clones, about 90% of them singletons. The material sequenced was peripheral blood, taken on day 0 of MenACWY control vaccination. The TCR sequence derives from an adult in good health.

This chain's CDR3 is CASSLSATSGSGGDTQYF. The CDR3 nucleotides read TGCGCCAGCAGCTTGTCGGCGACTAGCGGGAGTGGGGGAGATACGCAGTATTTT. The J gene is TRBJ2-3, the V gene TRBV5-1, with TRBD2 matching 12 bases. There are 18 residues in the CDR3. Germline CDR1 reads SGHRS; CDR2 reads YFSETQ. Unmatched junction bases numbered 11, after V lost 1 base and J lost 5 bases.